This TCR beta chain was captured in a study of blood T cell repertoires in COVID-19. Study context: Spain, Italy and the United States supplied samples that represented acute and convalescent COVID-19. The cDNA or gDNA used as material had been derived from T cells, B-cell-depleted T cells, or PBMCs.

The V gene's germline CDR1 is SNHLY and CDR2 FYNNEI. The CDR3 extends over 16 amino acids. J was trimmed by 10 bases and V by 2 bases; bases with no gene match: 10. As originally analysed: From reference gene primer amplification, estimates of nucleated cell counts were derived. Repertoires were generated with immunoSEQ multiplex PCR, while TCRdb's copy carries only in-frame clones and drops some. V and J calls and clone size are given by that table; D and trimming were obtained from the DNA. Of some 150,000 clones in the sample, approximately 88% are singletons; the top ten hold 3% to 4.5%. This clone turned up a few times.

The clonotype comes from a woman in her sixties who had recovered from COVID-19. What was sequenced was peripheral blood. The chain uses TRBV2 and TRBJ1-6; 8 bases match TRBD1. CDR3 nucleotides: TGTGCCAGCAGTGAAAGCAGGACAGGGCTACAGTCACCCCTCCACTTT. This encodes CASSESRTGLQSPLHF. Using reference TRBV2 and TRBJ1-6 for the parts outside the CDR3, the full variable domain is EPEVTQTPSHQVTQMGQEVILRCVPISNHLYFYWYRQILGQKVEFLVSFYNNEISEKSEIFDDQFSVERPDGSNFTLKIRSTKLEDSAMYFCASSESRTGLQSPLHFGNGTRLTVT.